The sequence of this TCR beta chain was determined in a study of blood T cell repertoires in COVID-19. Clones were sequenced by immunoSEQ multiplex PCR, and TCRdb holds only the in-frame ones, with some missing. The sample gives around 230,000 clones, 87% of which show up once; about a tenth is in the top ten. This CDR3 has 15 amino acids. Trimming took off 1 base at V and 9 bases at J, with 19 bases between the two ends. The germline V gene encodes CDR1 SGHRS and CDR2 YFSETQ. The study assigned cohorts using participant-reported clinical history. The source is a man younger than 30 with acute COVID-19. The V call is TRBV5-1, the J call TRBJ2-5, with D possibly TRBD1 on 6 matching bases. Sequencing input: PBMCs or T cells enriched from blood (not recorded which). The CDR3 loop reads CASSLTSGAQGSQYF. CDR3 DNA: TGCGCCAGCAGCTTGACGTCAGGGGCCCAGGGGTCCCAGTACTTC.